This T cell receptor (beta chain) was obtained from a study of cytomegalovirus exposure and HLA in healthy donors. Study-level information: Earlier, about 180 million T cells were analyzed, and fewer than 120 million unique TCR beta sequences were found among them. Overall study results and limits: Later work found that TCR association rates differed between HLA loci; DRB1 had the most and HLA-C the fewest. Associated with cytomegalovirus, according to the listing, were 150 to 200 TCR beta chains.

Primers for the PCR totalled 60 Vbeta and 13 Jbeta. Profiling relied on immunoSEQ multiplex PCR, and the TCRdb table lists in-frame clones only, not all of them. The sample includes approximately 150,000 clones, just under 75% of them seen just once. Points on this clone: Its antigen is still unknown.

This CDR3 has 12 residues. Looked up from germline, CDR1 is LNHDA and CDR2 is SQIVND (reference sequence). The ends were cut back, 7 bases at V and 8 bases at J, with 14 bases in the middle. The sequence derives from a woman aged 18-29 years in good health and CMV-seronegative. The sequencing sample was made of PBMCs. V and J are TRBV19 and TRBJ1-2; tentative D call: TRBD1 (6 bases). The CDR3 DNA reads TGTGCCAGTAATACAGGGAAGCAAGGCTACACCTTC. Translated: CASNTGKQGYTF.